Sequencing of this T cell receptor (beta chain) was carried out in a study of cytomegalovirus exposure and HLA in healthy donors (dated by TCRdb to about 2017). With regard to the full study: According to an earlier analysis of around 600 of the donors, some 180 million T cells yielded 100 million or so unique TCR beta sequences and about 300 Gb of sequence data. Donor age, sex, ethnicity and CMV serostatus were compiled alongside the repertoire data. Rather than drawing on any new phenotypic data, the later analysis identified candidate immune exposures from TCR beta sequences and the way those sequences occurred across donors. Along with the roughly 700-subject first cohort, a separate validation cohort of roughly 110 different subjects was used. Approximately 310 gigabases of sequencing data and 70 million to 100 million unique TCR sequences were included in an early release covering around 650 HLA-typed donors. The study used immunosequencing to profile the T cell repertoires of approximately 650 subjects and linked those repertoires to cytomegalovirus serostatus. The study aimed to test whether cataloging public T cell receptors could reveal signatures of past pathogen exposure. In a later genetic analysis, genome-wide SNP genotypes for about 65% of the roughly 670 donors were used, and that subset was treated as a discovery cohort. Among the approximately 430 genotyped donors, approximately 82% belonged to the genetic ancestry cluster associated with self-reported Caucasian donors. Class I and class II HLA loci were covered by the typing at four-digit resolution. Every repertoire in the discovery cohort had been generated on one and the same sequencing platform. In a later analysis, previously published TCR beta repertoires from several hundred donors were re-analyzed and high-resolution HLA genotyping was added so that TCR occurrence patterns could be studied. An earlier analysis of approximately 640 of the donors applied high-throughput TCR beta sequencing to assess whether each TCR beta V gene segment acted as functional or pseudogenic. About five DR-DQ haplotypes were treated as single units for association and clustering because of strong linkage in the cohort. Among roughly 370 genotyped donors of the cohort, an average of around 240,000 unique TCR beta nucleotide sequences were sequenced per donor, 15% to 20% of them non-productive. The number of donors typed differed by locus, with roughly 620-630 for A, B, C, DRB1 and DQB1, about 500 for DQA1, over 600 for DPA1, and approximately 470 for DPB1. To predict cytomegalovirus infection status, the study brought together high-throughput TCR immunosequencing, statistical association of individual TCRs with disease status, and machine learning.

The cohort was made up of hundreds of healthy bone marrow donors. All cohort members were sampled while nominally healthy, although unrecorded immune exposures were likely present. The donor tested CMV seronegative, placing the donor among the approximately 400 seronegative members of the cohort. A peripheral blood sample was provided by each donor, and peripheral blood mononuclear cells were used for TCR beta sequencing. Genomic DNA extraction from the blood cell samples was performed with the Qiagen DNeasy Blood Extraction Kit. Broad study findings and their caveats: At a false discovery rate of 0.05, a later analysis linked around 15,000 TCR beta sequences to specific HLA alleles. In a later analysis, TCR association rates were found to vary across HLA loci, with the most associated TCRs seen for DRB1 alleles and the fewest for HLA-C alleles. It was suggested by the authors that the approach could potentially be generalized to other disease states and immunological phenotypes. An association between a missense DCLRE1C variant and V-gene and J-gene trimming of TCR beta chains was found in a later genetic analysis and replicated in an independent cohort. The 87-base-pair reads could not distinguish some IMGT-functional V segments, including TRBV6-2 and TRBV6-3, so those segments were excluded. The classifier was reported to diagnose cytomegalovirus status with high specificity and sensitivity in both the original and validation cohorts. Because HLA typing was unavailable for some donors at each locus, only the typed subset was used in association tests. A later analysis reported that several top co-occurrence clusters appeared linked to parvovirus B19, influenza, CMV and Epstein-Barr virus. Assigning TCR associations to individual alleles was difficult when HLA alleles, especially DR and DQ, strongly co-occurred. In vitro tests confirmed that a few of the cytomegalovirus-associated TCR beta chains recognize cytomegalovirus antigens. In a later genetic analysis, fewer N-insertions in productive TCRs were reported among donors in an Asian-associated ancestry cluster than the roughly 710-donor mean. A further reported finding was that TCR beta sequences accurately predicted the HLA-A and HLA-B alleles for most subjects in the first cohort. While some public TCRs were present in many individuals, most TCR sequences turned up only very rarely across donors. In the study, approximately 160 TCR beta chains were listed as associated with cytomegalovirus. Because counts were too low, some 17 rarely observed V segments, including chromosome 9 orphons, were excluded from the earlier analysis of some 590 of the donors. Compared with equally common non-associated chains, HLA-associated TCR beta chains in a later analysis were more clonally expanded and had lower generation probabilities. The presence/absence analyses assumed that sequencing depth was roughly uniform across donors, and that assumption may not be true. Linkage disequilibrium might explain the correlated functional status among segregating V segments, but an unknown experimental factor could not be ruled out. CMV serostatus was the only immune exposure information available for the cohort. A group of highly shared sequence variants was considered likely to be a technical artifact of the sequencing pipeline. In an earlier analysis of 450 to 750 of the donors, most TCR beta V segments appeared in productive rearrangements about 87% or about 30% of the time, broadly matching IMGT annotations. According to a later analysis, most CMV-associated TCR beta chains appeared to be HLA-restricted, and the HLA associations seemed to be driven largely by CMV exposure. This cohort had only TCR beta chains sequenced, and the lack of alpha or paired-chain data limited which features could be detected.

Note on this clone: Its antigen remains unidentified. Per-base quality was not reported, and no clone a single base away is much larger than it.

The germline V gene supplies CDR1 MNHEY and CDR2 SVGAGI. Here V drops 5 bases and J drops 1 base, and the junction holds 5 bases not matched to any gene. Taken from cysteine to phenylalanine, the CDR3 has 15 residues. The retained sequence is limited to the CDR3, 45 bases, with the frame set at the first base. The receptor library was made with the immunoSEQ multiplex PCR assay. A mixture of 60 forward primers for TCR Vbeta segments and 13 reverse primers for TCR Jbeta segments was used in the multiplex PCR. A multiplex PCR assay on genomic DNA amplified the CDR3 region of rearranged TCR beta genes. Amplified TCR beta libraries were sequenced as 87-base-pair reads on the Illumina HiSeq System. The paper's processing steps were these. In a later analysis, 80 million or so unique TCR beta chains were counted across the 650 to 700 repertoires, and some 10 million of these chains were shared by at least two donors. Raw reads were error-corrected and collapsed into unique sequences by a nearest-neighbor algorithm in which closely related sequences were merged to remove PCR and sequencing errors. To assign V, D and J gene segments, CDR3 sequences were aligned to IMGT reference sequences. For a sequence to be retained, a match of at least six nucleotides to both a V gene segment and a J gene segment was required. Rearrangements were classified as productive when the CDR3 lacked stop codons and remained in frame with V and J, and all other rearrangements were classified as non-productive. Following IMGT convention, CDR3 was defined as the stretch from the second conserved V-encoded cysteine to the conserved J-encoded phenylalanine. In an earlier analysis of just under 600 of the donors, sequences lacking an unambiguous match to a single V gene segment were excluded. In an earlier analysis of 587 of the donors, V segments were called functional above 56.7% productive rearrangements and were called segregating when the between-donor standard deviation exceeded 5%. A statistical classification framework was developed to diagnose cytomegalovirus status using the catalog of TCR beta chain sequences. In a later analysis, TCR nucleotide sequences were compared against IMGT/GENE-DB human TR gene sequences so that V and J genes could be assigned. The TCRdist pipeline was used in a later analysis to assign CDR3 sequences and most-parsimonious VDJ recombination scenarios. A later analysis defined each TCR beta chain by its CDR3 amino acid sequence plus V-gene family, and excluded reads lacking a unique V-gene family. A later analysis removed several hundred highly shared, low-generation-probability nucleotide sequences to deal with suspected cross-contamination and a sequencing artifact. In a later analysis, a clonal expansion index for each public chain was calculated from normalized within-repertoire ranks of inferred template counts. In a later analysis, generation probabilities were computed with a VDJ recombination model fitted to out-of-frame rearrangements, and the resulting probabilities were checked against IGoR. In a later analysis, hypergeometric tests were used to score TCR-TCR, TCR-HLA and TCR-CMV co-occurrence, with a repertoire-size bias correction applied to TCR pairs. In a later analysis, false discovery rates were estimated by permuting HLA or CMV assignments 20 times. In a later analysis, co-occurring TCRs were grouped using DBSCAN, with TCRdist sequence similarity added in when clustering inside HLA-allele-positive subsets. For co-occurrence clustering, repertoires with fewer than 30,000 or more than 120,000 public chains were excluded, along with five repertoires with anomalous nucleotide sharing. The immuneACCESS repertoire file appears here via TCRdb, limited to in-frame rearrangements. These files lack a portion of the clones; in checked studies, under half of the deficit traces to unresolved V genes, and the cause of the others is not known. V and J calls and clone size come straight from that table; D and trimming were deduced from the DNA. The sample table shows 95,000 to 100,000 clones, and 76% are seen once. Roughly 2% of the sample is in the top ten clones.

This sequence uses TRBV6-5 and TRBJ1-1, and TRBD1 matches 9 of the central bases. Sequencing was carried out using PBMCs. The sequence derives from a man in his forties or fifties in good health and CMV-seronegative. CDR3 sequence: CASSPDRGTNTEAFF. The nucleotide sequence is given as TGTGCCAGCAGTCCCGACAGGGGGACGAACACTGAAGCTTTCTTT.